This TCR beta chain was documented in a study of shared T cell receptors in the human thymus. TCRdb's copy holds only in-frame clones and misses some; the assay was immunoSEQ multiplex PCR. The repertoire holds under 700,000 clones, with approximately 78% as singletons. Germline assignment: CDR1 SNHLY and CDR2 FYNNEI. V gave up 8 bases and J gave up 1 base; unmatched junction bases: 12. The CDR3 is 17 amino acids. The sample was also reused in another study, on human thymus T cells. That source reports: Immunologically healthy infants in Finland undergoing congenital heart defect surgery were the donors. Corrective cardiac operations yielded the resected thymus tissue. Thymic and blood repertoires appeared to show biased V and J gene usage. Related research examined unrelated individuals and reported that their thymic repertoires overlapped highly.

This clonotype originated in a boy under two years old with a congenital heart defect. The chain joins TRBV2 to TRBJ2-1, with 9 bases lining up with TRBD2. Sequencing was carried out using thymocytes. CDR3 protein: CASRWTSAKLSYNEQFF. CDR3 coding DNA: TGTGCCAGCCGGTGGACTAGCGCAAAGCTTTCCTACAATGAGCAGTTCTTC.